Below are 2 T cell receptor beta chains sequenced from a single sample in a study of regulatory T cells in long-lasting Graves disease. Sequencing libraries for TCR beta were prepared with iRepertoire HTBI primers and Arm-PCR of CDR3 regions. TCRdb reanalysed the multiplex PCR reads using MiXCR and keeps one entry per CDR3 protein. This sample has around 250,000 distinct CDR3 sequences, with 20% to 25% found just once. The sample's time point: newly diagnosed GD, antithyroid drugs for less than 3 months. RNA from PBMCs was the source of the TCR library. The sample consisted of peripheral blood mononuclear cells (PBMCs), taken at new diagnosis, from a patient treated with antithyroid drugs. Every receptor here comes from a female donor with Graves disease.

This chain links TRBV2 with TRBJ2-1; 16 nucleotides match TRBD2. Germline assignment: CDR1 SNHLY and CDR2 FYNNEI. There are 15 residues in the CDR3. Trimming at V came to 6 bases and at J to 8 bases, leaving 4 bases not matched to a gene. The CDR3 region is CASSGTSGRGDEQFF. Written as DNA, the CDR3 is TGTGCCAGCAGCGGGACTAGCGGGAGGGGCGATGAGCAGTTCTTC.

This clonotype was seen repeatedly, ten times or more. The CDR3 spells CSARDRDRLPYEQYF. CDR3 in DNA: TGCAGTGCTAGAGACCGGGACAGGCTCCCCTACGAGCAGTACTTC. The gene calls are TRBV20-1 and TRBJ2-7, with 8 bases matching TRBD1. The V segment lost 0 bases and the J segment 2 bases; nucleotides outside the gene matches: 6. The CDR3 covers 15 residues. CDR1 DFQATT and CDR2 SNEGSKA come from the germline V gene (reference sequence).